This T cell receptor (beta chain) is drawn from a study of blood T cell repertoires in COVID-19. Patients from Seattle were sampled longitudinally, starting during active infection. The sample holds a few counts of this clone. Germline V gene lookup returns CDR1 MNHNY and CDR2 SVGAGI (reference sequence). There are 15 residues in the CDR3. V lost 6 bases and J 6 bases, leaving 17 bases between the germline ends. Original handling: Reference gene primer amplification in the assay estimated nucleated cell counts. Here immunoSEQ multiplex PCR was the method, and the copy in TCRdb shows in-frame clones only, minus some. That table gives V, J and clone size, and the DNA gave D and trimming. This table has approximately 500,000 clones, about 88% appearing once.

Sequenced input: peripheral blood. The rearrangement uses TRBV6-6 and TRBJ2-2, with D maybe TRBD2 (6 bases). The clonotype comes from a woman aged 50 to 65 with COVID-19, enrolled during active disease. In DNA form, the CDR3 reads TGTGCCAGCAGCCCCGACCCTCGCGGGGCCGGGGAGCTGTTTTTT. This sequence encodes CASSPDPRGAGELFF.